A selection of T cell receptor beta chains follows, all from one sample in a study of T-cell reconstitution after alpha-beta-depleted transplantation in children. TCRdb re-derived calls from the PCR reads in MiXCR, one entry per CDR3 protein. Of 30,000 to 40,000 distinct CDR3 sequences detected, approximately 7% appear once; the ten largest clones hold 27%. Sequenced here: peripheral blood, sampled 60 days after TCRalphabeta/CD19-depleted stem cell transplant. Source of these receptors: a child under two years old who had a stem cell transplant for acute myeloid leukemia, so the T cells may come from the graft donor. The CDR3 runs from the conserved cysteine through the conserved F or W.

TRBJ2-1	TRBV12-3/TRBV12-4	CASSFYSGAYNEQFF
TRBJ2-2	TRBV13	CASSLGGAGTGELFF
TRBJ2-4	TRBV20-1	CSASGGGHNLLAKNIQYF
TRBJ2-2	TRBV5-1	CASRPGTGNTGELFF
TRBJ1-2	TRBV18	CASSPKVSNYGYTF
TRBJ2-1	TRBV4-3	CASSQGQGVTSYNEQFF
TRBJ2-4	TRBV28	CASSLFRDVLAKNIQYF
TRBJ2-5	TRBV29-1	CSVIGDFRWGYQETQYF
TRBJ1-1	TRBV11-2	CASSLQGYTEAFF
TRBJ1-1	TRBV7-9	CASSLPRTGLNTEAFF
TRBJ2-2	TRBV6-1	CASTNTGELFF
TRBJ2-5	TRBV12-3/TRBV12-4	CASSFRTSGGVVQETQYF
TRBJ2-1	TRBV28	CASSIVRGGYNEQFF
TRBJ2-7	TRBV5-6	CASSPGLGSYEQYF
TRBJ1-2	TRBV29-1	CSVEIGATSRQVYGYTF
TRBJ2-2	TRBV29-1	CSVEETSVNTGELFF
TRBJ2-7	TRBV7-9	CASSLARLAGGIGVEQYF
TRBJ2-2	TRBV6-2/TRBV6-3	CASSYLDTGELFF
TRBJ1-4	TRBV7-9	CASSWALEPNEKLFF
TRBJ2-3	TRBV20-1	CSAAADTQYF
TRBJ2-7	TRBV4-3	CASSQASGRAPAYEQYF
TRBJ1-3	TRBV14	CASSQRQPGNTIYF
TRBJ1-6	TRBV6-1	CASSLLDPADSYNSPLHF
TRBJ2-7	TRBV12-3/TRBV12-4	CASRPGTGPYEQYF
TRBJ2-1	TRBV12-5	CASGLSVRGDNEQFF
TRBJ2-1	TRBV7-8	CASSLAVSSGDNEQFF
TRBJ2-3	TRBV5-5	CASSLGRPKKTDTQYF
TRBJ2-7	TRBV15	CATSTRDSAHEQYF
TRBJ2-7	TRBV7-2	CASIPQAGQYF
TRBJ2-1	TRBV12-3/TRBV12-4	CASSSNLAGWQFF
TRBJ2-1	TRBV7-9	CASSLGQTEYNEQFF
TRBJ1-4	TRBV20-1	CRCRSRGLRTTNENLFF
TRBJ2-7	TRBV9	CASSVEGSPLLEQYF
TRBJ2-2	TRBV7-3	CASSLLRPRTGVTGELFF
TRBJ1-3	TRBV10-3	CAADRGSLSGNTIYF
TRBJ2-7	TRBV28	CASSLVERHWEQYF
TRBJ2-1	TRBV7-6	CASSRGAGGRDEQFF
TRBJ2-1	TRBV12-3/TRBV12-4	CASSFGFKQNTYNEQFF
TRBJ2-3	TRBV28	CASSLETHSTDTQYF